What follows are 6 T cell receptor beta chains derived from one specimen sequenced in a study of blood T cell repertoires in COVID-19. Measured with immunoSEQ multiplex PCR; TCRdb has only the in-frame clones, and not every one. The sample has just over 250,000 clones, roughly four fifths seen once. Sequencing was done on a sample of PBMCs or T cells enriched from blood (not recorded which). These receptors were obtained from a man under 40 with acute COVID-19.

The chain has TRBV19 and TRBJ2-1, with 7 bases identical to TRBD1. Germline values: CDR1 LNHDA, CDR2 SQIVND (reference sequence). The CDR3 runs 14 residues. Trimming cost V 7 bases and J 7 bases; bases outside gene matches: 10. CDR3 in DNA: TGTGCCAGTATAAGGAGACAGGGATATAATGAGCAGTTCTTC. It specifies CASIRRQGYNEQFF.

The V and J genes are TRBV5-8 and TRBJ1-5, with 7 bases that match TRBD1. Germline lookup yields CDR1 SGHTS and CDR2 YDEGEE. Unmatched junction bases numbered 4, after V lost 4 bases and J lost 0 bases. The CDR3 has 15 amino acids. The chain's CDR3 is CASSPGQISNQPQHF. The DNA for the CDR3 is TGTGCCAGCAGCCCGGGACAGATTAGCAATCAGCCCCAGCATTTT.

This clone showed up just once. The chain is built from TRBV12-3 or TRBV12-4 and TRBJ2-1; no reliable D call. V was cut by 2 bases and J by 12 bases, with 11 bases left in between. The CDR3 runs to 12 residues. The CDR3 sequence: CASSLIEDMQFF. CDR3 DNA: TGTGCCAGCAGTTTAATAGAAGACATGCAGTTCTTC.

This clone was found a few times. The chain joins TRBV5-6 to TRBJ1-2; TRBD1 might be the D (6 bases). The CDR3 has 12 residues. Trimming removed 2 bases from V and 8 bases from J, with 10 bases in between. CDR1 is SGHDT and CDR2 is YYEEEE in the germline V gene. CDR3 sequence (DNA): TGTGCCAGCAGCTTCAACAGGGTCGGCTACACCTTC. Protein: CASSFNRVGYTF.

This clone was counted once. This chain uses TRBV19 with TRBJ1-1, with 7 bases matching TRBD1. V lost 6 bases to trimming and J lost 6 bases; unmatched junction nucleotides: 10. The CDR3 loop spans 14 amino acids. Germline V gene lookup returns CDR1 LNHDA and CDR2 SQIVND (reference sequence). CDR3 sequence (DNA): TGTGCCAGTAGCGAGGCAGGGGGTTGGGCTGAAGCTTTCTTT. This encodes CASSEAGGWAEAFF.

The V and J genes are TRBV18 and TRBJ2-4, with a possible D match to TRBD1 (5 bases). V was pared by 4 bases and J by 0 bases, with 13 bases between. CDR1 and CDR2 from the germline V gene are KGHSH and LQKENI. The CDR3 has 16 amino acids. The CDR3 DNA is TGTGCCAGCTCACTATACAGGCCACTAGCCAAAAACATTCAGTACTTC. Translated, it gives CASSLYRPLAKNIQYF.